This T cell receptor beta chain originates from a study of cytomegalovirus exposure and HLA in healthy donors. Both 60 Vbeta primers and 13 Jbeta primers went into the PCR. Sequenced by immunoSEQ multiplex PCR; TCRdb stores in-frame clones only, minus some. The sample carries some 190,000 clones, roughly 77% recorded once. CDR1 LNHNV and CDR2 YYDKDF come from the germline V gene (reference sequence). The CDR3 consists of 15 residues. V was trimmed by 4 bases and J by 8 bases, leaving 20 bases between them. Sample: PBMCs. The sequence derives from a woman aged 45 to 65 in good health and CMV-seronegative. This chain uses TRBV15 with TRBJ1-1; no firm D call. Written as DNA, the CDR3 is TGTGCCACCAGCAAGAGAGGAGGAAGGGTAGCGGAAGCTTTCTTT. Translation: CATSKRGGRVAEAFF.